The sequence of this T cell receptor (beta chain) was determined in a study of cytomegalovirus exposure and HLA in healthy donors. Study in general: The same platform as the approximately 670 first-cohort repertoires was used for the roughly 130 validation repertoires, a later analysis reported.

The data were produced by immunoSEQ multiplex PCR, yet TCRdb's version contains in-frame clones alone and is incomplete. The data show about 330,000 clones, roughly 88% seen once. Germline CDR1 reads SEHNR; CDR2 reads FQNEAQ (reference sequence). CDR3 length equals 14 residues. V shed 5 bases, J shed 3 bases, and the junction held 7 bases outside the gene matches. The origin of this receptor is a young woman in good health and CMV-seronegative. The rearrangement links TRBV7-9 to TRBJ2-7; TRBD1 agrees at 7 bases. Sequencing input: PBMCs. CDR3 sequence: CASSRGQWGYEQYF. CDR3 DNA sequence: TGTGCCAGCAGCCGGGGACAGTGGGGCTACGAGCAGTACTTC.